This T cell receptor beta chain derives from a study of type 1 and type 2 diabetes patients (dated by TCRdb to about 2016). In terms of the full investigation: About ten type 1 diabetes patients, four type 2 diabetes patients and roughly 6 nondiabetic controls were recruited in China to form the cohort. Type 2 diabetes patients were used as a disease comparison group for the type 1 diabetes patients. Throughout the study, CD4 or CD8 MicroBeads on MACS columns were used to positively select CD4+ and CD8+ T cells from PBMCs. TCRbeta libraries were sequenced paired-end on Illumina HiSeq 2000 or MiSeq instruments. In the study, high-throughput sequencing was used to profile TCRbeta repertoires so that type 1 diabetes, type 2 diabetes and nondiabetic individuals could be compared. V gene usage was similar between roughly 20-cycle and approximately 23-cycle amplification, suggesting similar primer efficiencies and random PCR bias. A total of 15 million to 20 million paired-end reads was generated across the whole study.

From the cysteine up to the phenylalanine, the CDR3 has a length of 15 residues. The retained sequence is limited to the CDR3, 45 bases, with the frame set at the first base. Trimming takes 0 bases from V and 4 bases from J, and the germline ends sit 10 bases apart. From a lookup of the germline V gene, CDR1 and CDR2 are ENHRY and SYGVKD. The sample was run on an Illumina MiSeq. Genomic DNA from sorted T cell subsets was used as template for TCRbeta CDR3 amplification. The TCRbeta CDR3 region was amplified by multiplex PCR using 30 forward and 13 reverse primers. After the PCR products were purified with AMPure XP beads, a second PCR of 20 to 30 cycles was run to add indices and adaptors. Before sequencing, libraries were gel-purified with the QIAquick Gel Extraction Kit. For the original study's pipeline: FLASH was used to merge paired-end reads, and IgBLAST was used to align the merged reads to IMGT V, D and J germline references. Reads with less than 70% alignment identity to germline references were removed, leaving around 12,000,000 reads across the study. Following IMGT definitions, CDR3 boundaries, reading frame and productivity were assigned. Highly-expanded clones were defined as clones making up 1% or more of reads, and normalized Shannon entropy was used to measure diversity. Unpaired two-tailed t-tests were used to test group differences in Shannon entropy. The raw public data were reprocessed by TCRdb itself: fastp quality trimming at Q25, MiXCR clonotype calling, in-frame beta chains only. Entries that share a CDR3 protein sequence are merged under the most common genes and DNA. These V and J calls are TCRdb output, not the study's own analysis. This sample holds fewer than 300,000 distinct CDR3 sequences; approximately 45% were observed only once. Approximately 14% of the sample is in the top ten clones.

Only a few counts were recorded for this clonotype. Its recognized antigen is unknown. The record has no base qualities; no much larger clone is one base away. All diabetic patients met standard classification criteria for type 1 or type 2 diabetes, with glucose and C-peptide assessed by WHO-recommended methods. Donors were excluded if they had other autoimmune diseases or infections within the previous four weeks. An approximately 10-milliliter sample of peripheral blood was drawn from every participant. PBMCs were isolated with LymphoPrep density separation. Overall study outcomes, separate from this receptor: High diversity was shown by type 2 diabetes repertoires, and the diversity was significantly greater than that of type 1 diabetes repertoires in both CD4+ and CD8+ T cells. Type 2 diabetes patients had few highly-expanded CD4+ clones (median one), and those clones made up a median approximately 4% of reads. The study groups were not matched for age and gender, which could possibly have biased interpretation. Highly correlated V and J gene usage patterns were observed for type 2 diabetes and control samples, with an average of around 0.97 between samples. Since just a limited number of T2D and control samples were sequenced, some T1D-only HECs might also appear in more T2D or control samples.

The rearranged chain carries TRBV10-3 and TRBJ1-3; no D gene is confidently identified. Sequencing used peripheral blood mononuclear cells (PBMCs). The origin of this receptor is a man aged 18-30 years with type 2 diabetes. The CDR3 region has the sequence CAISESGLRGNTIYF. The DNA reads TGTGCCATCAGTGAGTCGGGATTAAGGGGAAACACCATATATTTT.